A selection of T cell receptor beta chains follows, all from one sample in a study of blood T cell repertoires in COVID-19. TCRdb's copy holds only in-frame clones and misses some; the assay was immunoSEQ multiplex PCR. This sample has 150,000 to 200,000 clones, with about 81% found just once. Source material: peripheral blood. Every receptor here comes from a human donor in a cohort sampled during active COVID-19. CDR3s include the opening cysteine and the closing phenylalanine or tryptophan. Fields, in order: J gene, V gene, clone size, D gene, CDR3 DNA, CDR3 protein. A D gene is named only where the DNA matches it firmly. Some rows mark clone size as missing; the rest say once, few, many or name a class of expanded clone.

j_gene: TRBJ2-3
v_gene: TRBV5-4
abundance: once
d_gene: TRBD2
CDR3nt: TGTGCCAGCAGCAGAAGCGGGAGCGGCACAGATACGCAGTATTTT
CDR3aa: CASSRSGSGTDTQYF

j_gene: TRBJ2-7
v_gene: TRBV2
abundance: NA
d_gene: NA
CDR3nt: TGTGCCAGCAGAGACCAGGGCGCCTACGAGCAGTACTTC
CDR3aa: CASRDQGAYEQYF

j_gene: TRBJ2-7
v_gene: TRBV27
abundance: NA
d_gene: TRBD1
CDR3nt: TGTGCCAGCAGTCTCCGGCTCGGACAGGGTTCCAACGAGCAGTACTTC
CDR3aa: CASSLRLGQGSNEQYF

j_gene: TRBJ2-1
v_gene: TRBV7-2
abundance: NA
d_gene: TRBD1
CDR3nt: TGTGCCAGCAGCTGGGACAGTAGACCCTACAATGAGCAGTTCTTC
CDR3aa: CASSWDSRPYNEQFF

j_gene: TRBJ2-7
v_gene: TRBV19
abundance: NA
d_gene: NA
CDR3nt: TGTGCCAGTAGTCCGGCTCAAGGGGGCTACGAGCAGTACTTC
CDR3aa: CASSPAQGGYEQYF

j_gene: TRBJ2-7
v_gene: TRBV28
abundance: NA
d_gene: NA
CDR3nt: TGTGCCAGCAGTTTAATTCGCGGGCTTAGCTCCTACGAGCAGTACTTC
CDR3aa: CASSLIRGLSSYEQYF

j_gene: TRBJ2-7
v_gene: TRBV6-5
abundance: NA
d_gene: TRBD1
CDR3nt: TGTGCCAGCAGTAAGACAGGGGGCGTTTACGAGCAGTACTTC
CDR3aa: CASSKTGGVYEQYF

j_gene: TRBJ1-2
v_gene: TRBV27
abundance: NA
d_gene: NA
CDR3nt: TGTGCCCCAAGGAGGGGAAACTATGGCTACACCTTC
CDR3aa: CAPRRGNYGYTF

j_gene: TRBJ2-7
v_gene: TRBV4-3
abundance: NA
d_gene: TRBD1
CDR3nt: TGCGCCAGCAGCCCCGGGACAGGGGGGGTGTACGAGCAGTACTTC
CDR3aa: CASSPGTGGVYEQYF

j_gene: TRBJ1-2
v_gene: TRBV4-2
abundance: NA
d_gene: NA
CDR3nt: TGTGCCAGCAGCCAAGATACCGGGGGGCACTATGGCTACACCTTC
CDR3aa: CASSQDTGGHYGYTF

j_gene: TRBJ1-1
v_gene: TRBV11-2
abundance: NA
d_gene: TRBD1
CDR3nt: TGTGCCAGCAGCTTAGAAGGACAGGGAGTTGCAGAAGCTTTCTTT
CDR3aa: CASSLEGQGVAEAFF

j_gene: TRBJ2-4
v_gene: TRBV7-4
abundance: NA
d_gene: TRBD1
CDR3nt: TGTGCCAGCAGCTTAGTTGGGACAGGGGGCAACATTCAGTACTTC
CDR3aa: CASSLVGTGGNIQYF

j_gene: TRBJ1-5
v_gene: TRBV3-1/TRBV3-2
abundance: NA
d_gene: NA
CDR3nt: TGTGCCAGCAGCCCAAAACAGGGATGGATCAATCAGCCCCAGCATTTT
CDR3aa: CASSPKQGWINQPQHF

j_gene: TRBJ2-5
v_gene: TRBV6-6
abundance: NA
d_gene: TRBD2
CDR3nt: TGTGCCAGCAGTTACAAAACTAGCGGGGGGGAAGAGACCCAGTACTTC
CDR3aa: CASSYKTSGGEETQYF

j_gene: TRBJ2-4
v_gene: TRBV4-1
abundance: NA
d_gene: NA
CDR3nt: TGCGCCAGCAGCCCCCGCCTCGGGGACAAAAACATTCAGTACTTC
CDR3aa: CASSPRLGDKNIQYF

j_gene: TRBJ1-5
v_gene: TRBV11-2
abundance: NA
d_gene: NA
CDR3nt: TGTGCCAGCAGCGGCGGGGGGGGCGGTTATCAGCCCCAGCATTTT
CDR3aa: CASSGGGGGYQPQHF

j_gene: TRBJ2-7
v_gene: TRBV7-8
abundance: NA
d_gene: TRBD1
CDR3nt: TGTGCCAGCAGCTTAGGCGGGACAGGGGTCTACGAGCAGTACTTC
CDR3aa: CASSLGGTGVYEQYF

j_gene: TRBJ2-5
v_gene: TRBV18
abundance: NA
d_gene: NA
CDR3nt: TGTGCCAGCTCACTACAAGAGACCCAGTACTTC
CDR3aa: CASSLQETQYF

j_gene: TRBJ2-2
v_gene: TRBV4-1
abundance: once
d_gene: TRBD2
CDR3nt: TGCGCCAGCAGCCAGCCGTGGACTAGCGGGGGGTCAAAAGGTAGCGGGGAGCTGTTTTTT
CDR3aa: CASSQPWTSGGSKGSGELFF

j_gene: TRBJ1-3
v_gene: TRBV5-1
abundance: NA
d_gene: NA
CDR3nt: TGCGCCAGCAGCTTGCGCCCGGTTGGTGGAAACACCATATATTTT
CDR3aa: CASSLRPVGGNTIYF

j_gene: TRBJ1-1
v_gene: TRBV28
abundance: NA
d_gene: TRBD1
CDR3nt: TGTGCCATCCTTACGACAGGGATGAACACTGAAGCTTTCTTT
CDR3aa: CAILTTGMNTEAFF

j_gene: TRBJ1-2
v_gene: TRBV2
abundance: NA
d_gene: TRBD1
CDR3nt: TGTGCCAGCAGTCCGGACAGGGTTAACTATGGCTACACCTTC
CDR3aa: CASSPDRVNYGYTF